This is a list of T cell receptor beta chains from one sample in a study of blood T cell repertoires in COVID-19. Using immunoSEQ multiplex PCR, the repertoire was profiled, and TCRdb retains in-frame clones only, with some absent. This table has approximately 98,000 clones, about 83% appearing once. Sample: peripheral blood. The receptors were sampled from a woman between 70 and 85 years old with acute or convalescent COVID-19. The CDR3 runs from the conserved cysteine through the conserved F or W. D genes are given only for firm matches.

v_gene,d_gene,CDR3aa
TRBV7-3,TRBD1,CASSFGPGTGSGGYTF
TRBV24-1,TRBD1,CATSGGKGQGGEKLFF
TRBV30,TRBD2,CAWSVVAGGGDTQYF
TRBV4-1,TRBD1,CASSPQGDNTEAFF
TRBV27,TRBD1,CASSSLGQGAPQHF
TRBV7-3,-,CASSRDRLTGELFF
TRBV6-5,-,CASSYSVSRSYNEQFF
TRBV5-8,TRBD1,CASSQQGTVGNQPQHF
TRBV6-1,-,CASSAVGHLTGSGANVLTF
TRBV6-5,-,CASSSREQLLRGYTF
TRBV3-1/TRBV3-2,-,CASSQDSRLSYNSPLHF
TRBV11-2,-,CASSLGGTNQETQYF
TRBV2,TRBD1,CASSAIRTGAEQYF
TRBV4-1,-,CASSQGTGTNYGYTF